These T cell receptor beta chains were read from a single sample in a study of T cells in Graves' hyperthyroidism and ophthalmopathy. TCRdb independently ran MiXCR on the multiplex PCR reads; one entry per CDR3 protein. This repertoire shows some 760,000 distinct CDR3 sequences, 14% found once; its top ten account for about a tenth. What was sequenced was blood. The receptors were sampled from a woman aged 18-29 years with Graves' hyperthyroidism. CDR3s include the opening cysteine and the closing phenylalanine or tryptophan.

cdr3_aa v_call
CASSLGGQGRTDTQYF TRBV3-1
CASSPWMGETSFF TRBV5-4
CASSFQIRWGSLNQPQHF TRBV12-3/TRBV12-4
CASSPLDAGRDSPLHF TRBV5-6
CSARDRVGLAGGIGDTQYF TRBV20-1
CASSRTGRESTDTQYF TRBV7-9
CSANRGEDSPLHF TRBV20-1
CASSLALTRPVEQFF TRBV5-6
CASSLGREGTGELFF TRBV11-3
CSASRAGKTYEQYF TRBV20-1
CASETSGRMGEQYF TRBV28
CASSYSEALGASGIRDTQYF TRBV6-6
CATGEESYNEQFF TRBV10-3
CSARLPRTSGRFNEQFF TRBV20-1
CASSRGQGAREQYF TRBV13
CASSYDRFSEKLFF TRBV6-5
CASSLEFTDTQYF TRBV7-2